The present T cell receptor (beta chain) was sequenced within a study of CD8+ T cells in alopecia areata. Broader study findings: Normal scalp had lower clonality than lesional scalp, with alopecia totalis/universalis lesions showing this most strongly. With one nonresponder, baseline CD8+ expansion's link to response remains uncertain. Scalp clonality decreased significantly with tofacitinib, and so did expanded CD8+ clones among the top 100.

After isolation, RNA underwent reverse transcription to generate cDNA as the sequencing template. Repertoires were generated with immunoSEQ multiplex PCR, while TCRdb's copy carries only in-frame clones and drops some. The sample contains 200,000 or so clones, 58% of which appear only once. Treatment specified: oral pan-JAK inhibitor, 5-10 mg twice daily. Researchers gathered lesional scalp punch biopsies and peripheral blood from patients with alopecia areata. In this sample, this clone turned up a few times. Its cognate antigen is unknown. The clonotype was recovered from a human donor with alopecia areata. The material was CD4+ T cells sorted from blood, obtained at week 24, from a patient treated with tofacitinib.

CDR3 sequence: CASSERLLGEKLFF. CDR3 DNA sequence: TGTGCCAGCAGTGAAAGGCTCCTGGGGGAAAAACTGTTTTTT. The rearrangement uses TRBV25-1 and TRBJ1-4; D is uncertain. The V end was cut by 2 bases, the J end by 8 bases, with 12 bases between. CDR1 is MGHDK and CDR2 is SYGVNS in the germline V gene. The CDR3 is 14 amino acids.